This T cell receptor (beta chain) comes out of a study of vaccination effects on CD4 cells after COVID-19. Deletions cut 4 bases from V and 6 bases from J, with 16 bases between. The length of the CDR3 is 14 residues. From germline, CDR1 is MNHEY and CDR2 SVGAGI. Repertoires were generated with immunoSEQ multiplex PCR, while TCRdb's copy carries only in-frame clones and drops some. The table has tens of thousands of clones, more than 65% seen once. Peptide-pool stimulation followed by sequencing identified expanded antigen-specific CD4+ clonotypes in the ViraFEST assay. The culture ran for less than 12 days, and then CD4+ T cells were isolated. SARS-CoV-2 infection was confirmed by PCR in the person between March and December 2020. In the case of this clone: The antigen remains undetermined.

This TCR derives from a human donor who had a prior SARS-CoV-2 infection. Sample: CD4+ T cells from PBMCs cultured with HIV peptides, taken before COVID-19 vaccination. Subset reported: HIV-1 Nef peptide pool negative control/reference culture. The J gene is TRBJ2-7, the V gene TRBV6-5; D gene ambiguous. The DNA of the CDR3 is TGTGCCAGCAGTTCTTTCACACTAACGGGCGAGCAGTACTTC. Protein product: CASSSFTLTGEQYF.